The next 25 T cell receptor beta chains were all read from a single sample in a study of blood T cell repertoires in COVID-19. Profiled with immunoSEQ multiplex PCR; TCRdb holds only in-frame clones, not every one. The sample has some 230,000 clones; about 88% are singletons. The specimen sequenced was peripheral blood. The source of these receptors is a woman in her 50s with COVID-19, enrolled during active disease.

The chain has TRBV5-1 and TRBJ2-2; no clear D gene. The length of the CDR3 is 13 residues. V lost 0 bases to trimming and J lost 8 bases, with 8 bases between them. Germline CDR1 SGHRS, CDR2 YFSETQ. CDR3 nucleotide sequence: TGCGCCAGCAGCTTGGCCCAGAGGGGGGAGCTGTTTTTT. This sequence encodes CASSLAQRGELFF.

The chain carries TRBV7-2 and TRBJ1-5, with a possible D match to TRBD1 (5 bases). V was trimmed by 1 base and J by 7 bases, leaving 11 bases between them. This CDR3 has 14 amino acids. Germline V gives CDR1 SGHTA, CDR2 FQGNSA. CDR3 amino acids: CASSLGGRRQPQHF. CDR3 nucleotide sequence: TGTGCCAGCAGCTTAGGGGGGAGGCGGCAGCCCCAGCATTTT.

There are a few counts of this clone. The V and J genes are TRBV5-1 and TRBJ1-2; 8 positions match TRBD1. The CDR3 contains 13 residues. CDR1 is SGHRS, CDR2 YFSETQ, per germline. V lost 0 bases to trimming and J lost 14 bases; unmatched junction nucleotides: 9. CDR3 loop: CASSLELQGVRTF. The CDR3 DNA is TGCGCCAGCAGCTTGGAATTACAGGGGGTGAGGACCTTC.

This rearrangement joins TRBV6-2 or TRBV6-3 to TRBJ1-1, with 9 bases lining up with TRBD1. Germline V gene data show CDR1 as MNHEY and CDR2 as SVGEGT. The CDR3 is 15 amino acids. The ends lost 6 bases at V and 2 bases at J; junction bases unmatched: 7. The CDR3 DNA follows: TGTGCCAGCAGCACCCAGACAGGGGGTAACACTGAAGCTTTCTTT. Translated: CASSTQTGGNTEAFF.

This sequence joins TRBV28 and TRBJ2-7, with 14 bases fitting TRBD2. The V segment lost 5 bases and the J segment 0 bases; nucleotides outside the gene matches: 12. The germline gives CDR1 MDHEN, CDR2 SYDVKM. CDR3 length equals 19 residues. This CDR3 is CASSDPGLAGVQSSYEQYV. Written as DNA, the CDR3 is TGTGCCAGCAGTGATCCGGGACTAGCGGGGGTCCAAAGCTCCTACGAGCAGTACGTC.

The chain couples TRBV11-3 to TRBJ2-1, with D perhaps TRBD2 (6 bases). This CDR3 spans 17 amino acids. V was shortened by 1 base and J by 7 bases, with 20 bases between the two germline ends. The germline V gene has CDR1 SGHNT and CDR2 YENEEA. The CDR3 here is CASSLGLTRGSTNEQFF. The CDR3 DNA is TGTGCCAGCAGCTTAGGCCTGACTAGAGGATCTACAAATGAGCAGTTCTTC. Full variable domain (rest looked up from reference TRBV11-3 and TRBJ2-1): EAGVVQSPRYKIIEKKQPVAFWCNPISGHNTLYWYLQNLGQGPELLIRYENEEAVDDSQLPKDRFSAERLKGVDSTLKIQPAELGDSAVYLCASSLGLTRGSTNEQFFGPGTRLTVL.

V usage is TRBV19 and J usage is TRBJ2-3; 9 bases are shared with TRBD1. The CDR3 runs 15 residues. Losses at the gene ends were 5 bases for V and 2 bases for J; bases not matched to a gene: 5. CDR1 is LNHDA and CDR2 is SQIVND in the germline V gene (reference sequence). The chain's CDR3 is CASSWGTGNTDTQYF. CDR3 nucleotides: TGTGCCAGTAGTTGGGGGACAGGGAACACAGATACGCAGTATTTT.

This chain joins TRBV11-2 and TRBJ1-1; 9 bases are a match to TRBD1. The CDR3 spans 14 residues. V lost 5 bases, J lost 3 bases, and 4 bases stayed unmatched. The V gene's germline CDR1 is SGHAT and CDR2 FQNNGV. The DNA of the CDR3 is TGTGCCAGCAGCCAGGGACAGGGTCACACTGAAGCTTTCTTT. Its translation: CASSQGQGHTEAFF. Full variable domain (missing parts from reference TRBV11-2 and TRBJ1-1): EAGVAQSPRYKIIEKRQSVAFWCNPISGHATLYWYQQILGQGPKLLIQFQNNGVVDDSQLPKDRFSAERLKGVDSTLKIQPAKLEDSAVYLCASSQGQGHTEAFFGQGTRLTVV.

This chain uses TRBV19 with TRBJ1-1, with D possibly TRBD1 on 5 matching bases. CDR1 is LNHDA, CDR2 SQIVND, per germline (reference sequence). V was trimmed by 7 bases and J by 4 bases, leaving 16 bases between them. The CDR3 consists of 14 residues. The CDR3 DNA sequence: TGTGCCAGTACCTACCGGGGCGGGGTCACTGAAGCTTTCTTT. Protein product: CASTYRGGVTEAFF. The entire variable domain, with the rest obtained from reference TRBV19 and TRBJ1-1, is as follows: DGGITQSPKYLFRKEGQNVTLSCEQNLNHDAMYWYRQDPGQGLRLIYYSQIVNDFQKGDIAEGYSVSREKKESFPLTVTSAQKNPTAFYLCASTYRGGVTEAFFGQGTRLTVV.

The chain employs TRBV11-3 and TRBJ2-1, with D perhaps matching TRBD1 (5 bases). The CDR3 consists of 13 residues. The V end lost 4 bases, the J end lost 10 bases, and 14 bases lay between the germline ends. Germline V lookup: CDR1 SGHNT, CDR2 YENEEA. CDR3: CASSYYRNGEQFF. In DNA, the CDR3 is TGTGCCAGCAGCTACTACAGGAACGGAGAGCAGTTCTTC.

V usage is TRBV5-8 and J usage is TRBJ1-2; 7 nucleotides line up with TRBD1. This CDR3 is 15 amino acids long. The J segment lost 8 bases and the V segment lost 4 bases, leaving 14 bases of the junction unmatched. CDR1 is SGHTS, CDR2 YDEGEE, per germline. CDR3 amino acids: CASSRGQNLIGGYTF. The CDR3 DNA sequence: TGTGCCAGCAGCCGGGGACAGAACCTTATCGGAGGCTACACCTTC.

This chain links TRBV5-1 with TRBJ2-7; 7 nucleotides agree with TRBD2. The CDR3 covers 14 residues. V lost 7 bases and J lost 5; bases outside the gene matches: 12. The germline V gene has CDR1 SGHRS and CDR2 YFSETQ. CDR3 sequence reads: CASRPWGGADEQYV. The DNA of the CDR3 is TGCGCCAGCCGCCCATGGGGGGGAGCTGACGAGCAGTACGTC.

V and J are TRBV21-1 and TRBJ2-2; the table names TRBD1, a call not compared with the DNA. TRBV21-1 is described as a pseudogene. This CDR3 has 18 amino acids. The CDR3 region has the DNA TGTGCCAGCAGCAAATCGTCCGTTTTCCATCAGGGAACCGGGGAGCTGTTTTTT. It translates to CASSKSSVFHQGTGELFF.

V usage is TRBV30 and J usage is TRBJ2-7, with TRBD1 identical over 10 bases. V lost 1 base to trimming and J lost 7 bases; unmatched junction nucleotides: 10. The CDR3 length is 15 residues. The germline V gene has CDR1 GTSNPN and CDR2 SVGIG (reference sequence). As DNA, the CDR3 is TGTGCCTGGAGTGAGCAGTTGGGACAGGGGTATGAGCAGTACTTC. This codes for CAWSEQLGQGYEQYF.

This clone was counted between two and nine times. The rearrangement joins TRBV14 to TRBJ1-2; maybe TRBD1 (6 bases). The CDR3 has 13 residues. Trimming pared 4 bases from V and 11 bases from J, leaving 17 bases between. Germline V lookup: CDR1 SGHDN, CDR2 FVKESK. CDR3 in amino acids: CASSPNQGYGYTF. The CDR3 bases are TGTGCCAGCAGCCCCAATCAGGGGTACGGGTACACCTTC.

The chain combines TRBV27 with TRBJ2-1, with TRBD2 matching 7 bases. Germline CDR1 is MNHEY and CDR2 is SMNVEV (reference sequence). The length of the CDR3 is 16 residues. V was clipped by 0 bases and J by 8 bases; unmatched bases: 10. The CDR3 DNA sequence: TGTGCCAGCAGTTTATCCATGTCACTAGCGCGGTATGAGCAGTTCTTC. It codes for CASSLSMSLARYEQFF.

This rearrangement joins TRBV11-2 to TRBJ2-1; D might be TRBD1 (6 bases). Germline V CDR1 and CDR2: SGHAT, FQNNGV. V shed 3 bases and J shed 7 bases, with 16 bases lying between them. This CDR3 has 15 amino acids. The CDR3 DNA reads TGTGCCAGCAGCTTCTTAACAGGGCTGACGAATGAGCAGTTCTTC. Amino acid sequence: CASSFLTGLTNEQFF.

The CDR3 protein is CASSRLRDLQETQYF. CDR3 in DNA: TGCGCCAGCAGCCGGCTACGGGATCTCCAAGAGACCCAGTACTTC. The chain joins TRBV4-3 to TRBJ2-5; D is perhaps TRBD2 (5 bases). Germline V gene data show CDR1 as LGHNA and CDR2 as YSLEER. V lost 4 bases and J lost 1, with 13 bases in between. The CDR3 loop spans 15 amino acids.

V usage is TRBV9 and J usage is TRBJ1-2, with TRBD1 identical over 7 bases. The CDR3 has 14 amino acids. Unmatched junction bases numbered 7, after V lost 4 bases and J lost 4 bases. CDR1 is SGDLS and CDR2 is YYNGEE in the germline V gene. CDR3 coding DNA: TGTGCCAGCAGCTTAGGGGGCGCCGGCTATGGCTACACCTTC. The encoded protein is CASSLGGAGYGYTF. The full variable domain, its missing parts supplied by reference TRBV9 and TRBJ1-2, is DSGVTQTPKHLITATGQRVTLRCSPRSGDLSVYWYQQSLDQGLQFLIQYYNGEERAKGNILERFSAQQFPDLHSELNLSSLELGDSALYFCASSLGGAGYGYTFGSGTRLTVV.

The V gene is TRBV9, the J gene TRBJ2-7; 12 nucleotides match TRBD2. Germline CDR1 and CDR2: SGDLS and YYNGEE. The CDR3 extends over 14 amino acids. J lost 6 bases, V lost 3 bases, and 4 bases had no gene match. CDR3 in amino acids: CASSGTSGAAEQYF. The CDR3 DNA follows: TGTGCCAGCAGCGGGACTAGCGGGGCTGCCGAGCAGTACTTC.

This chain links TRBV10-3 with TRBJ1-4; D perhaps matches TRBD1 (6 bases). The CDR3 totals 12 residues. Germline V lookup: CDR1 ENHRY, CDR2 SYGVKD. The germline V and J ends were trimmed by 6 bases and 6 bases, with 8 bases remaining between them. The CDR3 DNA reads as TGTGCCATCAGGTCAGGGGATGAAAAACTGTTTTTT. This codes for CAIRSGDEKLFF.

The rearrangement joins TRBV24-1 to TRBJ2-3; TRBD2 agrees at 8 bases. Germline V gene lookup returns CDR1 KGHDR and CDR2 SFDVKD. V lost 4 bases, J lost 1 base, and 3 bases stayed unmatched. The CDR3 runs 15 residues. The CDR3 region is CATSELSGGTDTQYF. CDR3 DNA sequence: TGTGCCACCAGTGAACTTAGCGGGGGCACAGATACGCAGTATTTT.

This clone has a handful of counts. The chain is built from TRBV7-2 and TRBJ1-4; 9 bases agree with TRBD1. The CDR3 consists of 16 residues. Germline V gene lookup returns CDR1 SGHTA and CDR2 FQGNSA. V was pared by 1 base and J by 8 bases, with 8 bases of the junction left unmatched. The CDR3 is CASSLGGGQGREKLFF. The DNA for the CDR3 is TGTGCCAGCAGCTTAGGAGGGGGACAGGGAAGGGAAAAACTGTTTTTT.

This chain uses TRBV2 with TRBJ1-4; D is ambiguous. CDR1 SNHLY and CDR2 FYNNEI come from the germline V gene. The CDR3 runs to 13 residues. Trimming removed 2 bases at V and 4 bases at J, with 5 bases between. The CDR3 loop is CASSEQVNEKLFF. The DNA for the CDR3 is TGTGCCAGCAGTGAACAGGTTAATGAAAAACTGTTTTTT.

The rearrangement links TRBV19 to TRBJ1-4; weak D call: TRBD1 (6 bases). Trimming shortened V by 5 bases and J by 5 bases, and 12 bases separated the two germline ends. The CDR3 has 14 residues. The germline V gene has CDR1 LNHDA and CDR2 SQIVND (reference sequence). Here the CDR3 reads CASSLQGQNEKLFF. CDR3 nucleotide sequence: TGTGCCAGTAGTCTACAGGGACAAAATGAAAAACTGTTTTTT.